Listed below are T cell receptor beta chains from one sample, sequenced in a study of blood T cell repertoires in COVID-19. Clones were read by immunoSEQ multiplex PCR, and TCRdb kept only the in-frame ones, dropping some. The sample lists 150,000 to 200,000 clones, about 83% occurring once. The specimen sequenced was PBMCs or T cells enriched from blood (not recorded which). These receptors originate from a woman aged 30 to 39 who had recovered from COVID-19. Both conserved end residues are part of each CDR3. The D gene is left open where the match is weak. Only part of the rows carry a size: once, few, many, or a class if the clone is expanded.

CDR3 DNA: TGTGCCACCAGCAGAGATCTACGCTCCTACGAGCAGTACTTC
CDR3 protein: CATSRDLRSYEQYF
J gene: TRBJ2-7
D gene: NA
V gene: TRBV15
clone size: NA

CDR3 DNA: TGTGCCAGCAGCAATAGGAGGGAGCATGGCTACACCTTC
CDR3 protein: CASSNRREHGYTF
J gene: TRBJ1-2
D gene: NA
V gene: TRBV9
clone size: NA

CDR3 DNA: TGTGCCAGCAAAGGACTAGCGGCGGGATACGATGAGCAGTTCTTC
CDR3 protein: CASKGLAAGYDEQFF
J gene: TRBJ2-1
D gene: TRBD2
V gene: TRBV6-6
clone size: NA

CDR3 DNA: TGTGCCACTTCCCAAAACCCAGGGGACTACGAGCAGTACTTC
CDR3 protein: CATSQNPGDYEQYF
J gene: TRBJ2-7
D gene: NA
V gene: TRBV28
clone size: NA

CDR3 DNA: TGTGCCAGCAGCTCCGGCAATGAGCAGTTCTTC
CDR3 protein: CASSSGNEQFF
J gene: TRBJ2-1
D gene: NA
V gene: TRBV7-2
clone size: once

CDR3 DNA: TGTGCCAGCAGCGTTCGGGATTGGCAGTTCTTC
CDR3 protein: CASSVRDWQFF
J gene: TRBJ2-1
D gene: NA
V gene: TRBV14
clone size: NA

CDR3 DNA: TGTGCCAGCAGCCAAGATGGAGCGGGAGGCTCCTACAATGAGCAGTTCTTC
CDR3 protein: CASSQDGAGGSYNEQFF
J gene: TRBJ2-1
D gene: TRBD2
V gene: TRBV4-2
clone size: NA

CDR3 DNA: TGTGCCAGCAGCCTTTCAGGGGGAGAGACCCAGTACTTC
CDR3 protein: CASSLSGGETQYF
J gene: TRBJ2-5
D gene: TRBD1
V gene: TRBV7-3
clone size: few

CDR3 DNA: TGTGCCAGCAGCCCAGCCGCCGGGACTGTGAACACTGAAGCTTTCTTT
CDR3 protein: CASSPAAGTVNTEAFF
J gene: TRBJ1-1
D gene: NA
V gene: TRBV7-3
clone size: NA

CDR3 DNA: TGTGCCATCAGGGCCCGGACAGCGAACACTGAAGCTTTCTTT
CDR3 protein: CAIRARTANTEAFF
J gene: TRBJ1-1
D gene: NA
V gene: TRBV10-3
clone size: NA

CDR3 DNA: TGTGCCAGCAGCTTAGCCCCAGGGACTAGCGGGAGGGGTAATACGCAGTATTTT
CDR3 protein: CASSLAPGTSGRGNTQYF
J gene: TRBJ2-3
D gene: TRBD2
V gene: TRBV5-4
clone size: NA

CDR3 DNA: TGTGCCAGCAGTTTAGTTTGGGGGGGCAACTCCTACGAGCAGTACTTC
CDR3 protein: CASSLVWGGNSYEQYF
J gene: TRBJ2-7
D gene: NA
V gene: TRBV28
clone size: NA

CDR3 DNA: TGTGCCAGCAGCTTATCACCCGCGGCGGATACGCAGTATTTT
CDR3 protein: CASSLSPAADTQYF
J gene: TRBJ2-3
D gene: NA
V gene: TRBV7-3
clone size: NA

CDR3 DNA: TGTGCCAGCAGTCGTACAGGGATCGGGGGCTACACCTTC
CDR3 protein: CASSRTGIGGYTF
J gene: TRBJ1-2
D gene: NA
V gene: TRBV6-5
clone size: NA

CDR3 DNA: TGTGCCAGCAGTTTAACCGTACAGGACCCTTATGGCTACACCTTC
CDR3 protein: CASSLTVQDPYGYTF
J gene: TRBJ1-2
D gene: NA
V gene: TRBV28
clone size: NA

CDR3 DNA: TGTGCCACCAGCAGCGACAGGGGTGGCAATCAGCCCCAGCATTTT
CDR3 protein: CATSSDRGGNQPQHF
J gene: TRBJ1-5
D gene: TRBD1
V gene: TRBV15
clone size: NA

CDR3 DNA: TGTGCCAGCAGCTTAGTTCCCCAGCGCGGGGAGCTGTTTTTT
CDR3 protein: CASSLVPQRGELFF
J gene: TRBJ2-2
D gene: NA
V gene: TRBV11-3
clone size: NA

CDR3 DNA: TGTGCCACCAGCAGTCGACAGGGGAACTATGGCTACACCTTC
CDR3 protein: CATSSRQGNYGYTF
J gene: TRBJ1-2
D gene: TRBD1
V gene: TRBV15
clone size: NA

CDR3 DNA: TGTGCCAGCAGTCCAGACTCATACAATGAGCAGTTCTTC
CDR3 protein: CASSPDSYNEQFF
J gene: TRBJ2-1
D gene: NA
V gene: TRBV6-5
clone size: NA

CDR3 DNA: TGTGCCAGCAGTATAGCGGGGGAGCAGTTCTTC
CDR3 protein: CASSIAGEQFF
J gene: TRBJ2-1
D gene: TRBD2
V gene: TRBV7-2
clone size: NA

CDR3 DNA: TGTGCCAGCAGCTTAGCCCACTCCACTGAAGCTTTCTTT
CDR3 protein: CASSLAHSTEAFF
J gene: TRBJ1-1
D gene: NA
V gene: TRBV7-8
clone size: few

CDR3 DNA: TGTGCCAGCAGTGTATCAGAGGGAAACACCGGGGAGCTGTTTTTT
CDR3 protein: CASSVSEGNTGELFF
J gene: TRBJ2-2
D gene: NA
V gene: TRBV2
clone size: NA

CDR3 DNA: TGTGCCAGCAGAGCAGACAGGGCCGGCACCGGGGAGCTGTTTTTT
CDR3 protein: CASRADRAGTGELFF
J gene: TRBJ2-2
D gene: TRBD1
V gene: TRBV6-5
clone size: NA

CDR3 DNA: TGTGCCAGCAGCCAAGACTCTGGGGGCCGGGCTTCCAATGAGCAGTTCTTC
CDR3 protein: CASSQDSGGRASNEQFF
J gene: TRBJ2-1
D gene: NA
V gene: TRBV4-2
clone size: NA

CDR3 DNA: TGTGCCAGCAGCTCCGACAGGCAATTCTACGAGCAGTACTTC
CDR3 protein: CASSSDRQFYEQYF
J gene: TRBJ2-7
D gene: NA
V gene: TRBV11-2
clone size: once

CDR3 DNA: TGTGCCAGTAGTAACCGGTTGACAGGGCGGGTTGAAGCTTTCTTT
CDR3 protein: CASSNRLTGRVEAFF
J gene: TRBJ1-1
D gene: TRBD1
V gene: TRBV19
clone size: NA

CDR3 DNA: TGTGCCAGCTCACCCCTCGGCCCGAGGGATACGCAGTATTTT
CDR3 protein: CASSPLGPRDTQYF
J gene: TRBJ2-3
D gene: NA
V gene: TRBV18
clone size: NA

CDR3 DNA: TGTGCCAGCAGCCCAGTGCAGGGCGGCTATGGCTACACCTTC
CDR3 protein: CASSPVQGGYGYTF
J gene: TRBJ1-2
D gene: NA
V gene: TRBV3-1/TRBV3-2
clone size: NA

CDR3 DNA: TGTGCCAGCAGCCAAGACGGGACAGACCAGTACTTC
CDR3 protein: CASSQDGTDQYF
J gene: TRBJ2-5
D gene: TRBD1
V gene: TRBV3-1/TRBV3-2
clone size: NA

CDR3 DNA: TGTGCCAGTAGAAGCGGACTAAGCTCCTACGAGCAGTACTTC
CDR3 protein: CASRSGLSSYEQYF
J gene: TRBJ2-7
D gene: NA
V gene: TRBV2
clone size: few

CDR3 DNA: TGCAGTGCTAGTTTCGGGGGGACTCAGCCCCAGCATTTT
CDR3 protein: CSASFGGTQPQHF
J gene: TRBJ1-5
D gene: NA
V gene: TRBV20-1
clone size: NA

CDR3 DNA: TGTGCCAGCAGTCCACTGGGGACTAGACGCACAGATACGCAGTATTTT
CDR3 protein: CASSPLGTRRTDTQYF
J gene: TRBJ2-3
D gene: TRBD2
V gene: TRBV27
clone size: NA

CDR3 DNA: TGTGCCAGCAGCAAGGGGGGGGTCCAAGAGACCCAGTACTTC
CDR3 protein: CASSKGGVQETQYF
J gene: TRBJ2-5
D gene: NA
V gene: TRBV21-1
clone size: NA

CDR3 DNA: TGTGCCAGCAGCGTTAGCGGGAGCTTCTCAAATGAGCAGTTCTTC
CDR3 protein: CASSVSGSFSNEQFF
J gene: TRBJ2-1
D gene: TRBD2
V gene: TRBV7-6
clone size: NA

CDR3 DNA: TGTGCCAGCAGTTTATTTGTTCAGGGATTTGGCGATGAGCAGTTCTTC
CDR3 protein: CASSLFVQGFGDEQFF
J gene: TRBJ2-1
D gene: NA
V gene: TRBV27
clone size: NA

CDR3 DNA: TGTGCCAGCTCACCAGCGGACATATCGGCTGGGGCCAACGTCCTGACTTTC
CDR3 protein: CASSPADISAGANVLTF
J gene: TRBJ2-6
D gene: NA
V gene: TRBV18
clone size: once

CDR3 DNA: TGTGCCAGCAGCGAAATCAGCGGGGAGGGTTCTCCCAATGAGCAGTTCTTC
CDR3 protein: CASSEISGEGSPNEQFF
J gene: TRBJ2-1
D gene: TRBD2
V gene: TRBV13
clone size: NA

CDR3 DNA: TGTGCCAGCCGTCCCGGAACTAGCGCAACCTACGAGCAGTACTTC
CDR3 protein: CASRPGTSATYEQYF
J gene: TRBJ2-7
D gene: TRBD2
V gene: TRBV7-2
clone size: once